Listed below are T cell receptor beta chains from one sample, sequenced in a study of regulatory T cells in long-lasting Graves disease. Via MiXCR, TCRdb re-called the multiplex PCR reads, giving one row per CDR3 protein. Of 450,000 to 500,000 distinct CDR3 sequences in the sample, around 15% were seen once. These data were also filed under a second study, of T cells in Graves' hyperthyroidism and ophthalmopathy.

The starting material was peripheral blood mononuclear cells (PBMCs), obtained at new diagnosis, from a patient treated with antithyroid drugs. The receptors stem from a man aged 40-50 years with Graves disease. Both conserved end residues are part of each CDR3. Size is stated for part of the rows, as once, few or many counts, or as a class when the clone is expanded.

V gene: TRBV28; CDR3 length: 19; clone size: -; J gene: TRBJ2-7; CDR3 protein: CASNYAPILRGAGSYEQYF
V gene: TRBV15; CDR3 length: 12; clone size: -; J gene: TRBJ2-5; CDR3 protein: CATSTETETQYF
V gene: TRBV19; CDR3 length: 13; clone size: few; J gene: TRBJ2-1; CDR3 protein: CASWTSGTAEQFF
V gene: TRBV6-5; CDR3 length: 13; clone size: -; J gene: TRBJ2-7; CDR3 protein: CASSWTDSYEQYF
V gene: TRBV18; CDR3 length: 15; clone size: many; J gene: TRBJ1-3; CDR3 protein: CASSQGRSSGNTIYF
V gene: TRBV20-1; CDR3 length: 17; clone size: -; J gene: TRBJ2-3; CDR3 protein: CSARATGLAGNTDTQYF
V gene: TRBV7-9; CDR3 length: 15; clone size: -; J gene: TRBJ2-1; CDR3 protein: CASRPGTGALSEQFF
V gene: TRBV20-1; CDR3 length: 16; clone size: -; J gene: TRBJ2-3; CDR3 protein: CSASRGLAGFADTQYF
V gene: TRBV7-2; CDR3 length: 17; clone size: many; J gene: TRBJ2-2; CDR3 protein: CASSPSLLAGNTGELFF
V gene: TRBV2; CDR3 length: 14; clone size: many; J gene: TRBJ2-1; CDR3 protein: CASSDDATWGVRFF